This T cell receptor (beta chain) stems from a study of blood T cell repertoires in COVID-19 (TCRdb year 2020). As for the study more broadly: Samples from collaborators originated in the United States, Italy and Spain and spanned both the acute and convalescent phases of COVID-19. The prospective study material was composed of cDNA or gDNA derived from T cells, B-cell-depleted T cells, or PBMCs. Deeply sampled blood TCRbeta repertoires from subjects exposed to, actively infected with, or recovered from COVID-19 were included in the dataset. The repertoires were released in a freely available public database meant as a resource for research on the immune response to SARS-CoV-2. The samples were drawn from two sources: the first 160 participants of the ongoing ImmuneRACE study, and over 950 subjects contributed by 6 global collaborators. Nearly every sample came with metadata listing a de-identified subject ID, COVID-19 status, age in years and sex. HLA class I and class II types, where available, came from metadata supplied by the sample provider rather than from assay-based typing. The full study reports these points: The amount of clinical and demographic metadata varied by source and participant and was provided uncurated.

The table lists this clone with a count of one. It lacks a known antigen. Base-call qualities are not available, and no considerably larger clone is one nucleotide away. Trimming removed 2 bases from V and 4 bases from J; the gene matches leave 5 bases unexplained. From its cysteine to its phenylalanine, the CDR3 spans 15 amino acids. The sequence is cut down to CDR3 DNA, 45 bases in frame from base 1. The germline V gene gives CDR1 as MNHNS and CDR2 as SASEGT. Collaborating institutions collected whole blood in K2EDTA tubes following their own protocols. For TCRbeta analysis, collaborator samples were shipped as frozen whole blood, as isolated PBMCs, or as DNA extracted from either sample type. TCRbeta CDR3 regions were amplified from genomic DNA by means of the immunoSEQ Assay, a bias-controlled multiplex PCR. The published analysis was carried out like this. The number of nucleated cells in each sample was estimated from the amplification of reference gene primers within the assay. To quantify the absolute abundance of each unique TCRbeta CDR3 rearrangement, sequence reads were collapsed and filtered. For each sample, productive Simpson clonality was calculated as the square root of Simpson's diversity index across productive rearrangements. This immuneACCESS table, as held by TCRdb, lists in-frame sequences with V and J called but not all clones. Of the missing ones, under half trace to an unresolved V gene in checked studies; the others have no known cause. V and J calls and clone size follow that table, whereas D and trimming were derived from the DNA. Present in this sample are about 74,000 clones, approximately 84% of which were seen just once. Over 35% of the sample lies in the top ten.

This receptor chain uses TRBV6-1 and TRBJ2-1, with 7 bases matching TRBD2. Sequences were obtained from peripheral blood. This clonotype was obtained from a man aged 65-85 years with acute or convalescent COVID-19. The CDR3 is CASSERRLAYNEQFF. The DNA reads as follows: TGTGCCAGCAGTGAAAGGAGACTAGCTTACAATGAGCAGTTCTTC.